The 16 T cell receptor beta chains presented below share a single source sample, sequenced in a study of preoperative IRX-2 immunotherapy in early breast cancer. The treatment: preoperative locoregional IRX-2 cytokine immunotherapy. Repertoires were generated with immunoSEQ multiplex PCR, while TCRdb's copy carries only in-frame clones and drops some. Among over 25,000 clones listed, 83% were seen once. The material sequenced was lymph node tissue, taken from a patient treated with IRX-2 immunotherapy. The source of these receptors is a human donor with breast cancer.

The rearrangement joins TRBV28 to TRBJ1-2; possible D gene TRBD1, 5 bases. The germline V gene encodes CDR1 MDHEN and CDR2 SYDVKM. With 5 bases removed from V and 2 bases from J, the gap between germline ends came to 15 bases. The CDR3 is 15 amino acids. CDR3 bases: TGTGCCAGCAGTGAGGGAGACCAGGGAAACTATGGCTACACCTTC. Protein product: CASSEGDQGNYGYTF.

The rearrangement joins TRBV19 to TRBJ2-7; D gene uncertain. V was shortened by 5 bases and J by 1 base, with 9 bases between the two germline ends. The CDR3 loop spans 13 amino acids. Germline loops: CDR1 LNHDA, CDR2 SQIVND (reference sequence). Here the CDR3 DNA reads TGTGCCAGTAGTCCCAAAACTTCCTACGAGCAGTACTTC. This codes for CASSPKTSYEQYF. The variable domain in full, with the rest retrieved from reference TRBV19 and TRBJ2-7, is DGGITQSPKYLFRKEGQNVTLSCEQNLNHDAMYWYRQDPGQGLRLIYYSQIVNDFQKGDIAEGYSVSREKKESFPLTVTSAQKNPTAFYLCASSPKTSYEQYFGPGTRLTVT.

This chain connects TRBV19 to TRBJ1-4; 8 nucleotides match TRBD1. Trimming at V came to 6 bases and at J to 0 bases, leaving 9 bases not matched to a gene. CDR1 and CDR2 (germline): LNHDA, SQIVND (reference sequence). This CDR3 region has 17 residues. This chain's CDR3 is CASSKDRVGATNEKLFF. CDR3 nucleotides: TGTGCCAGTAGCAAGGACAGGGTCGGGGCAACTAATGAAAAACTGTTTTTT.

The genes are TRBV12-5 and TRBJ2-3, with D perhaps matching TRBD2 (5 bases). V was pared by 0 bases and J by 5 bases, with 6 bases between. The CDR3 extends over 13 amino acids. Germline V gene sequence: CDR1 LGHNT, CDR2 FRNRAP. For the CDR3, the DNA is TGTGCTAGTGGTTTGGTACGGGGAGATACGCAGTATTTT. Its translation: CASGLVRGDTQYF.

V gene TRBV19 combines with J gene TRBJ2-7, with unresolved D. V lost 1 base, J lost 3 bases, and 7 bases lay in between. The CDR3 is 13 residues long. CDR1 LNHDA and CDR2 SQIVND come from the germline V gene (reference sequence). CDR3 DNA: TGTGCCAGTAGTATAGCTCACAGCTACGAGCAGTACTTC. This sequence encodes CASSIAHSYEQYF.

The chain carries TRBV14 and TRBJ2-3; TRBD2 might be the D (6 bases). The CDR3 spans 12 residues. Germline V gene lookup returns CDR1 SGHDN and CDR2 FVKESK. V gave up 8 bases and J gave up 5 bases, with 11 bases separating them. CDR3 sequence (DNA): TGTGCCAGCGCTCGGGGAGGAGATACGCAGTATTTT. Translated, it gives CASARGGDTQYF. Looking up the rest from reference TRBV14 and TRBJ2-3 gives the full variable domain: EAGVTQFPSHSVIEKGQTVTLRCDPISGHDNLYWYRRVMGKEIKFLLHFVKESKQDESGMPNNRFLAERTGGTYSTLKVQPAELEDSGVYFCASARGGDTQYFGPGTRLTVL.

This chain uses TRBV11-3 with TRBJ2-2; TRBD1 agrees at 7 bases. The CDR3 is 15 amino acids. After removal of 5 bases from V and 4 bases from J, the junction contained 7 bases not matched to a gene. Germline loops: CDR1 SGHNT, CDR2 YENEEA. The chain's CDR3 is CASSHLDRTTGELFF. CDR3 in DNA: TGTGCCAGCAGCCACCTGGACAGGACCACCGGGGAGCTGTTTTTT.

The chain is built from TRBV19 and TRBJ1-6; no reliable D call. V was trimmed by 10 bases and J by 6 bases, leaving 13 bases between them. Germline V gene sequence: CDR1 LNHDA, CDR2 SQIVND (reference sequence). The CDR3 is 13 residues long. CDR3 nucleotides: TGTGCCACAGCTTCCGGGAGTAATTCACCCCTCCACTTT. Its translation: CATASGSNSPLHF.

The chain links TRBV18 to TRBJ1-1; 12 positions agree with TRBD1. V dropped 3 bases and J dropped 4; count of bases not matched to a gene: 6. In germline, CDR1 is KGHSH, CDR2 LQKENI. CDR3 length: 16 amino acids. The CDR3 coding sequence is TGTGCCAGCTCACCGGGACAGGGGGCTCTCGGCACTGAAGCTTTCTTT. It is translated as CASSPGQGALGTEAFF.

The chain uses TRBV6-9 and TRBJ1-2, with 9 bases aligning to TRBD1. CDR3 length equals 13 residues. Germline CDR1 MNHGY, CDR2 SVAAGI. With V trimmed by 5 bases and J by 6 bases, 4 bases remained unmatched. The CDR3 sequence: CASSRQGVHGYTF. DNA of the CDR3: TGTGCCAGCAGTCGACAGGGGGTCCATGGCTACACCTTC.

This clone was seen a few times. This chain uses TRBV23-1 with TRBJ1-3, with 9 bases lining up with TRBD1. TRBV23-1 counts as an open reading frame of uncertain function. The CDR3 is made up of 16 amino acids. Losses at the gene ends were 6 bases for V and 4 bases for J; bases not matched to a gene: 10. The CDR3 reads CASSQGPTGGGNTIYF. DNA for the CDR3: TGCGCCAGCAGCCAAGGCCCCACAGGGGGCGGAAACACCATATATTTT.

Remarks on this clone: Other nucleotide sequences in the sample specify the same CDR3. The rearrangement links TRBV18 to TRBJ2-7; D remains unclear. Looked up from germline, CDR1 is KGHSH and CDR2 is LQKENI. The V and J ends lost 0 bases and 6 bases respectively, with 9 bases between them. This CDR3 is 13 amino acids long. In nucleotides, the CDR3 is TGTGCCAGCTCACCACCGTCTGTCGGCGAGCAGTACTTC. As protein: CASSPPSVGEQYF.

The chain's CDR3 is CAIREVGNTEAFF. For the CDR3, the DNA is TGTGCCATCAGGGAAGTTGGTAACACTGAAGCTTTCTTT. The chain links TRBV6-9 to TRBJ1-1; D is possibly TRBD1 (5 bases). V was trimmed by 10 bases and J by 2 bases, leaving 14 bases between them. This CDR3 spans 13 amino acids. From germline, CDR1 is MNHGY and CDR2 SVAAGI.

The chain employs TRBV11-3 and TRBJ2-3, with TRBD1 matching 8 bases. This CDR3 has 15 residues. After removal of 5 bases from V and 2 bases from J, the junction contained 6 bases not matched to a gene. Germline V gene lookup returns CDR1 SGHNT and CDR2 YENEEA. This CDR3 is CASSPRQGHTDTQYF. As DNA, the CDR3 is TGTGCCAGCAGCCCCAGACAGGGGCACACAGATACGCAGTATTTT.

The V call is TRBV28, the J call TRBJ2-2; D gene ambiguous. Germline V lookup: CDR1 MDHEN, CDR2 SYDVKM. The CDR3 is made up of 13 amino acids. Between the trimmed V and J ends, which lost 5 bases and 8 bases, there was a span of 12 bases. The CDR3, as DNA: TGTGCCAGCAGTATCTCTCCCCTGGGGGAGCTGTTTTTT. As protein: CASSISPLGELFF.

The rearrangement joins TRBV1 to TRBJ2-7; the table's TRBD2 call for D was not verified on the DNA. TRBV1 is described as a pseudogene. The CDR3 runs to 16 residues. The CDR3 is CASSPGLAGGSYEQYF. In DNA form, the CDR3 reads TGCGCCAGCAGCCCCGGACTAGCGGGAGGGAGTTACGAGCAGTACTTC.